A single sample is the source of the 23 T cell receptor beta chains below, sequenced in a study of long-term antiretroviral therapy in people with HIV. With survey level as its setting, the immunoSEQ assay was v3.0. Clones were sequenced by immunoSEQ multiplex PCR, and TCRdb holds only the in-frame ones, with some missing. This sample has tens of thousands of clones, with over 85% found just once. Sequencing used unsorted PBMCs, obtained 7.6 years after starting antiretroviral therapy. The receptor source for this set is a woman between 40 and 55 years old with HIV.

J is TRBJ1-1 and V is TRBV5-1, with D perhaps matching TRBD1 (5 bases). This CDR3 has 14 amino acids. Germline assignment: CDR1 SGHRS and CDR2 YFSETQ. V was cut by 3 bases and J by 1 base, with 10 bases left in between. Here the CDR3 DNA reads TGCGCCAGCAGCTCTATGCAGGGGAACACTGAAGCTTTCTTT. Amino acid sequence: CASSSMQGNTEAFF.

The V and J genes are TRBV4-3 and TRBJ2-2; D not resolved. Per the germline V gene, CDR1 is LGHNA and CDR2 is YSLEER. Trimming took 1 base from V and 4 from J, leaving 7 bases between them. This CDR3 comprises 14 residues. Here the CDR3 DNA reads TGCGCCAGCAGCCAAGGCCCAGGCACCGGGGAGCTGTTTTTT. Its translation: CASSQGPGTGELFF.

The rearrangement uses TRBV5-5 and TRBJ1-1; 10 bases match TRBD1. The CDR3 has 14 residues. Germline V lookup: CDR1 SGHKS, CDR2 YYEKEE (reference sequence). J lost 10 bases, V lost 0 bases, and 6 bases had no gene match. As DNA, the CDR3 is TGTGCCAGCAGCTTGGAAGGACAGGGGGTCGTAGCTTTCTTT. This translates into CASSLEGQGVVAFF.

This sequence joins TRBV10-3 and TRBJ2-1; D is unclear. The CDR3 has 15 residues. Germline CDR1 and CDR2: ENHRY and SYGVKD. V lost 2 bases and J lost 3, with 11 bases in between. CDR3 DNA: TGTGCCATCAGTGAGCAATTGACTCGCTACAATGAGCAGTTCTTC. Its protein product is CAISEQLTRYNEQFF.

CDR3 nucleotides: TGTGCCAGTAGTATAGTTACGGGGAGCCACGAGCAGTACTTC. Protein: CASSIVTGSHEQYF. The V call is TRBV19, the J call TRBJ2-7; D is perhaps TRBD2 (5 bases). This CDR3 spans 14 amino acids. CDR1 is LNHDA, CDR2 SQIVND, per germline (reference sequence). With 1 base removed from V and 5 bases from J, the gap between germline ends came to 12 bases.

CDR3 coding DNA: TGTGCCAGCAGTGATGAGGTTGGCTATGGCTACACCTTC. Encoded protein: CASSDEVGYGYTF. This chain links TRBV2 with TRBJ1-2; D unresolved. Germline V gene data show CDR1 as SNHLY and CDR2 as FYNNEI. The CDR3 totals 13 residues. With 3 bases removed from V and 4 bases from J, the gap between germline ends came to 9 bases. Variable domain in full (rest from reference TRBV2 and TRBJ1-2): EPEVTQTPSHQVTQMGQEVILRCVPISNHLYFYWYRQILGQKVEFLVSFYNNEISEKSEIFDDQFSVERPDGSNFTLKIRSTKLEDSAMYFCASSDEVGYGYTFGSGTRLTVV.

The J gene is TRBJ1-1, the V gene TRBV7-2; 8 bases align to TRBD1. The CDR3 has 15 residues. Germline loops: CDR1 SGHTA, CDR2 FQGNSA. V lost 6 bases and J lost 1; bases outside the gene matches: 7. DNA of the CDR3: TGTGCCAGCAGAGTCCAGGGGGCACGGAACACTGAAGCTTTCTTT. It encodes CASRVQGARNTEAFF.

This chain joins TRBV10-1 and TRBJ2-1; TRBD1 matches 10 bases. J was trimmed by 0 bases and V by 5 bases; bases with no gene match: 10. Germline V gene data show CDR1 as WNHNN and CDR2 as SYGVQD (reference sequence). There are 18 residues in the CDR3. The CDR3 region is CASSSIGTGDSSYNEQFF. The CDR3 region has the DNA TGCGCCAGCAGTTCTATCGGGACAGGGGATAGCTCCTACAATGAGCAGTTCTTC.

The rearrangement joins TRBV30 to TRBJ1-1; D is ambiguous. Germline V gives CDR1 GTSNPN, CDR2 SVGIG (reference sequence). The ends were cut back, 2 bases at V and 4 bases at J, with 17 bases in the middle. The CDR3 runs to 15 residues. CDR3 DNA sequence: TGTGCCTGGAGTCATCTCTCGCGGAGGGCCACTGAAGCTTTCTTT. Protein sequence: CAWSHLSRRATEAFF.

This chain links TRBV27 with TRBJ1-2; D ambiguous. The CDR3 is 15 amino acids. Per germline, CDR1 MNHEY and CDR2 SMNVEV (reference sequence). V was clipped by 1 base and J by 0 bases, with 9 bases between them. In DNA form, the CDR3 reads TGTGCCAGCAGTTTATGGGTAAGACCTAACTATGGCTACACCTTC. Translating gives CASSLWVRPNYGYTF.

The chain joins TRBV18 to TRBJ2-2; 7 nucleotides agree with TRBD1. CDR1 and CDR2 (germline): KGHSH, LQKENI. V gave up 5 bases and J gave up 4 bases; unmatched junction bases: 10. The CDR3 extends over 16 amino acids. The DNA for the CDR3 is TGTGCCAGCTCAGCTACCGGGACAGATTTCACCGGGGAGCTGTTTTTT. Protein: CASSATGTDFTGELFF.

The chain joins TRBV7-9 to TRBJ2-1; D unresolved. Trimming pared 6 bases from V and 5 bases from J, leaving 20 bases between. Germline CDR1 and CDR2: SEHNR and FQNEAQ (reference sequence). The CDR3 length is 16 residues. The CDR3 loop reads CASRAANARSDNEQFF. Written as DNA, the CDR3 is TGTGCCAGCAGGGCTGCAAATGCCCGTTCGGACAATGAGCAGTTCTTC.

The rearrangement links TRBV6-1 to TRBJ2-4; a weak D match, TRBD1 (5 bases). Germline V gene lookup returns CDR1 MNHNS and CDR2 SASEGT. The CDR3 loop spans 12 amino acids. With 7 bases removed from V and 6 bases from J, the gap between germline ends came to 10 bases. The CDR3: CASMQGTNIQYF. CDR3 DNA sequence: TGTGCCAGCATGCAGGGTACAAACATTCAGTACTTC.

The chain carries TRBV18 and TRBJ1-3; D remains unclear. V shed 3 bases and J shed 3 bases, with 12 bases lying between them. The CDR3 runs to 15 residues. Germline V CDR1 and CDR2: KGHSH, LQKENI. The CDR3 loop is CASSPLDGNGNTIYF. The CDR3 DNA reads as TGTGCCAGCTCACCCCTGGACGGCAATGGAAACACCATATATTTT.

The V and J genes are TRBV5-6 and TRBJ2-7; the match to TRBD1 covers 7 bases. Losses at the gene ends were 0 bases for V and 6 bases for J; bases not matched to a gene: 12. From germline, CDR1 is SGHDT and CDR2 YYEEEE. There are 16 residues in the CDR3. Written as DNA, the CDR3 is TGTGCCAGCAGCTTGGGATTCGGACAGGACCTTCCCGAGCAGTACTTC. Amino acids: CASSLGFGQDLPEQYF. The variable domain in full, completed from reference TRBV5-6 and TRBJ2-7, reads DAGVTQSPTHLIKTRGQQVTLRCSPKSGHDTVSWYQQALGQGPQFIFQYYEEEERQRGNFPDRFSGHQFPNYSSELNVNALLLGDSALYLCASSLGFGQDLPEQYFGPGTRLTVT.

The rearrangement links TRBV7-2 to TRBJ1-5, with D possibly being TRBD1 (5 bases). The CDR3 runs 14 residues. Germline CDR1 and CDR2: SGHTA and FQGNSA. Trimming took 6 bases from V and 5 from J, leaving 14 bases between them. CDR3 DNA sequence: TGTGCCAGCAGTATAACAGGTTTCGATCAGCCCCAGCATTTT. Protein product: CASSITGFDQPQHF.

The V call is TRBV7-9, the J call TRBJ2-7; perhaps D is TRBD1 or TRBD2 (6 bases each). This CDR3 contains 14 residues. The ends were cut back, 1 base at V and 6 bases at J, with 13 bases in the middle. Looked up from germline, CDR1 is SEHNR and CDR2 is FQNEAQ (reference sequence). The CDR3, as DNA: TGTGCCAGCAGCTTAGAGGGGGGCCGCGGCGAGCAGTACTTC. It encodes CASSLEGGRGEQYF.

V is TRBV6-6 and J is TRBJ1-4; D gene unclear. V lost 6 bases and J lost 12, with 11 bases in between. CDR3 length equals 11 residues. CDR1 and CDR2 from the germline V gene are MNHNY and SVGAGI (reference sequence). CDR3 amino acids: CASSLRDQLFF. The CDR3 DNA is TGTGCCAGCAGCCTCCGCGACCAACTGTTTTTT.

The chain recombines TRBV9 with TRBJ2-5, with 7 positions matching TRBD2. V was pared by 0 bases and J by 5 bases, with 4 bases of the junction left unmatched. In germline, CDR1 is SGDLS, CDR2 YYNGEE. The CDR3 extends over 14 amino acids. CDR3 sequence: CASSVAGGWETQYF. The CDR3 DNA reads TGTGCCAGCAGCGTAGCGGGGGGTTGGGAGACCCAGTACTTC.

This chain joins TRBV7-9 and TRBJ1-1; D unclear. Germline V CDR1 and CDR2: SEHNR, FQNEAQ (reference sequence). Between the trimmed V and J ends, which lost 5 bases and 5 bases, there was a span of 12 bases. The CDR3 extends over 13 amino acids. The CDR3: CASSMTSQTEAFF. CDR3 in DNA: TGTGCCAGCAGCATGACTAGTCAAACTGAAGCTTTCTTT.

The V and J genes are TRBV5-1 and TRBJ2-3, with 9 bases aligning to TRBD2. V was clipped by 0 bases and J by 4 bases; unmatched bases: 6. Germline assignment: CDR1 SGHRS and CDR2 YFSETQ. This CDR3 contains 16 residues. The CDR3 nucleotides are TGCGCCAGCAGCTTGGCCGGGACTAGCTTTCCAGATACGCAGTATTTT. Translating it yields CASSLAGTSFPDTQYF. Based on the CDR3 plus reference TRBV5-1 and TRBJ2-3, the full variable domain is KAGVTQTPRYLIKTRGQQVTLSCSPISGHRSVSWYQQTPGQGLQFLFEYFSETQRNKGNFPGRFSGRQFSNSRSEMNVSTLELGDSALYLCASSLAGTSFPDTQYFGPGTRLTVL.

Here the CDR3 reads CASSGGTHRYTF. CDR3 coding DNA: TGTGCCAGCAGTGGCGGGACACATCGCTACACCTTC. The J gene is TRBJ1-2, the V gene TRBV25-1; the D gene is possibly TRBD1 (6 bases). Germline lookup yields CDR1 MGHDK and CDR2 SYGVNS. V was trimmed by 4 bases and J by 9 bases, leaving 12 bases between them. The CDR3 sequence is 12 residues long.

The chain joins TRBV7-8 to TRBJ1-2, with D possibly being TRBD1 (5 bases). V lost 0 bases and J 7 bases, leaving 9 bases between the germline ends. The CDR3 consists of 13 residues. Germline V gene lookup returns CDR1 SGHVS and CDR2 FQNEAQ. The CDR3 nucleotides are TGTGCCAGCAGCTTAGCAGGGACGGGTGGCTACACCTTC. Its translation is CASSLAGTGGYTF.